Below, one T cell receptor (beta chain) is given with its context. Antigen unknown. This sample is part of a study of identical twins. Unique molecular identifiers were present on the cDNA, and a universal primer site came from template switching. TCRdb redid the calling of the 5' RACE reads with MiXCR, one entry per CDR3 protein. Of fewer than 250,000 distinct CDR3 sequences in the sample, roughly 15% were seen once. Trimming pared 0 bases from V and 0 bases from J, leaving 7 bases between. In germline, CDR1 is SGDLS, CDR2 YYNGEE. The CDR3 is 15 amino acids. General study results and limits: Models underestimated TCR alpha sharing (out-of-frame) in monozygotic twins.

This sample also appeared in a second study, on T cells expressing NK-cell markers. Per that study: One of the eight sequenced donors was seronegative, whereas the other seven were HCMV-seropositive.

The material sequenced was CD8+ T cells sorted from blood. The sequence derives from a woman between 18 and 30 years old in good health. This chain joins TRBV9 and TRBJ1-5; no reliable D call. The CDR3 is CASSVDGGSNQPQHF. The DNA of the CDR3 is TGTGCCAGCAGCGTAGACGGCGGTAGCAATCAGCCCCAGCATTTT.